Each of the 11 T cell receptor beta chains below was sequenced from the same sample in a study of shared clonotypes between healthy human individuals. Assay: immunoSEQ multiplex PCR; the TCRdb copy retains only in-frame clones and omits some. The data hold some 700,000 clones, with 80% to 95% observed a single time. Sample: memory CD8+ T cells from PBMCs. The sample's subset: CD45RO+ cells pooled with CCR7-negative TemRA cells. These receptors all stem from a man aged 18 to 29 in good health. Some clones in this sample may be carry-over from other donors' samples.

The chain is built from TRBV11-2 and TRBJ2-5, with 11 bases aligning to TRBD2. Germline CDR1 reads SGHAT; CDR2 reads FQNNGV. After removal of 5 bases from V and 3 bases from J, the junction contained 17 bases not matched to a gene. The CDR3 sequence is 19 residues long. The CDR3 sequence: CASSRFPGLALAGEETQYF. In DNA, the CDR3 is TGTGCCAGCAGCCGCTTCCCCGGGCTCGCACTAGCGGGAGAAGAGACCCAGTACTTC.

The chain has TRBV27 and TRBJ2-2; D remains unclear. CDR1 and CDR2 (germline): MNHEY, SMNVEV (reference sequence). The length of the CDR3 is 15 residues. V gave up 3 bases and J gave up 2 bases, with 10 bases separating them. The CDR3 loop reads CASSFTSGNTGELFF. CDR3 in DNA: TGTGCCAGCAGTTTTACGTCCGGAAACACCGGGGAGCTGTTTTTT.

The chain has TRBV27 and TRBJ1-2; no clear D. The CDR3 is 13 residues long. Germline lookup yields CDR1 MNHEY and CDR2 SMNVEV (reference sequence). Trimming stripped 2 bases from V and 3 bases from J, with 7 bases between. This chain's CDR3 is CASSLQKDYGYTF. The CDR3 DNA is TGTGCCAGCAGTTTACAGAAGGACTATGGCTACACCTTC.

The chain links TRBV30 to TRBJ2-5, with unresolved D. The J call may not be correct, given that the DNA end is closer to TRBJ2-7. Looked up from germline, CDR1 is GTSNPN and CDR2 is SVGIG (reference sequence). The length of the CDR3 is 13 residues. CDR3 coding DNA: TGTGCCTGGAGTGTAGCCGCGTCCTACGAGCAGTACTTC. This translates into CAWSVAASYEQYF.

This chain connects TRBV6-6 to TRBJ2-1; a possible D gene is TRBD2 (6 bases). Germline-derived CDR1 and CDR2 are MNHNY and SVGAGI (reference sequence). Trimming pared 6 bases from V and 7 bases from J, leaving 16 bases between. CDR3 length: 14 amino acids. The DNA of the CDR3 is TGTGCCAGCAGCCATAGCGGTGGTTGGAATGAGCAGTTCTTC. It translates to CASSHSGGWNEQFF.

The J gene is TRBJ1-5, the V gene TRBV19; 10 nucleotides align to TRBD1. J was trimmed by 5 bases and V by 6 bases; bases with no gene match: 10. Germline V gives CDR1 LNHDA, CDR2 SQIVND (reference sequence). The CDR3 runs 16 residues. The CDR3 bases are TGTGCCAGTAGGATAACGACAGGGGGCGCATATCAGCCCCAGCATTTT. Its protein is CASRITTGGAYQPQHF.

V usage is TRBV19 and J usage is TRBJ2-1; D uncertain. Germline loops: CDR1 LNHDA, CDR2 SQIVND (reference sequence). The CDR3 consists of 12 residues. Trimming removed 1 base at V and 9 bases at J, with 7 bases between. DNA of the CDR3: TGTGCCAGTAGTATAGGGGCCATTGAGCAGTTCTTC. Its protein product is CASSIGAIEQFF.

Comment on this clone: A far more abundant clone sits one base away, making this likely a read error. Other DNA sequences in this specimen translate into the identical CDR3. This chain links TRBV5-1 with TRBJ1-1; D is uncertain. The CDR3 sequence is 12 residues long. CDR1 and CDR2 (germline): SGHRS, YFSETQ. The CDR3 DNA reads as TGTGCCAGCAGCTTGCGGGGCACTGAAGCTTTCTTT. Its translation: CASSLRGTEAFF.

This clone was detected only once. V is TRBV10-3 and J is TRBJ1-1; D perhaps matches TRBD1 (5 bases). Between the trimmed V and J ends, which lost 3 bases and 1 base, there was a span of 9 bases. The CDR3 runs 14 residues. Germline V gives CDR1 ENHRY, CDR2 SYGVKD. DNA for the CDR3: TGTGCCATCAGTGACGTCAGGGAGAACACTGAAGCTTTCTTT. Protein product: CAISDVRENTEAFF.

This clone was seen only once. This chain joins TRBV29-1 and TRBJ1-1, with 7 bases that match TRBD1. The trim removed 4 bases at V and 8 bases at J, leaving 4 bases unmatched. The germline gives CDR1 SQVTM, CDR2 ANQGSEA. This CDR3 contains 11 residues. The CDR3 loop reads CSVVVDREAFF. The CDR3 DNA sequence: TGCAGCGTTGTTGTGGACAGGGAAGCTTTCTTT. The whole variable domain, filled in from reference TRBV29-1 and TRBJ1-1, reads SAVISQKPSRDICQRGTSLTIQCQVDSQVTMMFWYRQQPGQSLTLIATANQGSEATYESGFVIDKFPISRPNLTFSTLTVSNMSPEDSSIYLCSVVVDREAFFGQGTRLTVV.

The chain carries TRBV6-5 and TRBJ2-7; 8 nucleotides align to TRBD2. The CDR3 runs to 15 residues. From germline, CDR1 is MNHEY and CDR2 SVGAGI. J gave up 3 bases and V 4 bases, and 8 bases lay outside the gene matches. The CDR3 here is CASSSFSGMSYEQYF. The CDR3 bases are TGTGCCAGCAGTTCATTTAGCGGGATGAGCTACGAGCAGTACTTC.